The 8 T cell receptor beta chains listed next were all sequenced from one sample in a study of T cells in Graves' hyperthyroidism and ophthalmopathy. The CDR3 regions of TCR beta were amplified from RNA transcripts. First-round RT-PCR targeting the TCR CDR3 was performed with the HTBI primer set. TCRdb analysed the multiplex PCR reads with MiXCR anew, one entry per CDR3 protein. This table holds under 350,000 distinct CDR3 sequences, approximately 18% found once. Sequenced: blood. Receptors originate from a woman aged 50 to 60 with Graves' hyperthyroidism.

The chain couples TRBV28 to TRBJ2-7, with D hard to call. V was clipped by 1 base and J by 6 bases, with 10 bases between them. The CDR3 has 13 amino acids. CDR1 and CDR2 (germline): MDHEN, SYDVKM. CDR3 amino acids: CASSLSQAPEQYF. The CDR3 nucleotides are TGTGCCAGCAGTTTATCCCAAGCTCCCGAGCAGTACTTC.

This clonotype was seen a handful of times. The chain employs TRBV20-1 and TRBJ1-5, with unresolved D. Trimming removed 1 base at V and 0 bases at J, with 13 bases between. CDR3 size: 16 residues. Germline V gives CDR1 DFQATT, CDR2 SNEGSKA (reference sequence). DNA of the CDR3: TGCAGTGCTAGAGGCCTCGACACAGATAGCAATCAGCCCCAGCATTTT. Translating gives CSARGLDTDSNQPQHF.

This clonotype was recorded a few times. CDR3 residues: CASRSGTEYQETQYF. The CDR3, as DNA: TGTGCCAGCAGATCCGGGACAGAGTACCAAGAGACCCAGTACTTC. J is TRBJ2-5 and V is TRBV2, with TRBD1 identical over 7 bases. Germline CDR1 is SNHLY and CDR2 is FYNNEI. V shed 6 bases and J 0 bases; nucleotides not matched to a gene: 7. The CDR3 has 15 amino acids.

The chain combines TRBV29-1 with TRBJ2-7; D is unresolved. This CDR3 spans 13 amino acids. Trimming shortened V by 2 bases and J by 0 bases, and 8 bases separated the two germline ends. Germline-derived CDR1 and CDR2 are SQVTM and ANQGSEA. The CDR3 coding sequence is TGCAGCGTTGAAATGGCCAGCTCCTACGAGCAGTACTTC. Amino acids: CSVEMASSYEQYF.

This clonotype was recorded at least ten times. The rearrangement uses TRBV18 and TRBJ2-7; the D gene is possibly TRBD2 (6 bases). Germline V lookup: CDR1 KGHSH, CDR2 LQKENI. V was clipped by 3 bases and J by 5 bases, with 14 bases between them. The CDR3 sequence is 14 residues long. The CDR3 nucleotides are TGTGCCAGCTCACCGCGGGACTCCGGGCACGAGCAGTACGTC. Translated, it gives CASSPRDSGHEQYV.

This clonotype was counted at least ten times. V usage is TRBV27 and J usage is TRBJ2-1; 12 nucleotides match TRBD2. CDR1 and CDR2 (germline): MNHEY, SMNVEV (reference sequence). The trim removed 0 bases at V and 5 bases at J, leaving 2 bases unmatched. The CDR3 consists of 16 residues. CDR3 in amino acids: CASSLSWTSGDNEQFF. CDR3 in DNA: TGTGCCAGCAGTTTATCGTGGACTAGCGGGGACAATGAGCAGTTCTTC.

The V gene is TRBV27, the J gene TRBJ2-1; 9 bases match TRBD2. The CDR3 is 14 amino acids. The J segment lost 6 bases and the V segment lost 5 bases, leaving 5 bases of the junction unmatched. Germline CDR1 is MNHEY and CDR2 is SMNVEV (reference sequence). The CDR3 region has the DNA TGTGCCAGCAGTAACTTAGCGGGAGTCAATGAGCAGTTCTTC. Encoded protein: CASSNLAGVNEQFF.

This chain links TRBV9 with TRBJ2-1; 11 bases align to TRBD2. V shed 3 bases and J 4 bases; nucleotides not matched to a gene: 3. The germline V gene encodes CDR1 SGDLS and CDR2 YYNGEE. The CDR3 runs 15 residues. The CDR3 sequence is CASSGVAGGYNEQFF. The CDR3 DNA follows: TGTGCCAGCAGCGGTGTAGCGGGGGGGTACAATGAGCAGTTCTTC.